The next 8 T cell receptor beta chains were all read from a single sample in a study of shared clonotypes between healthy human individuals. Libraries were prepared by immunoSEQ multiplex PCR; TCRdb keeps only in-frame clonotypes and omits some of them. This sample carries under 2,500,000 clones, approximately 96% of them seen once, and the ten largest clones take over 0.1%. Source material: naive CD4+ T cells sorted from blood. The subset: CD45RA+ positively selected. The receptors here all came from a man younger than 35 in good health.

This chain links TRBV10-1 with TRBJ1-1, with 11 positions matching TRBD1. Per the germline V gene, CDR1 is WNHNN and CDR2 is SYGVQD (reference sequence). V lost 4 bases, J lost 4 bases, and 11 bases stayed unmatched. This CDR3 contains 17 residues. The DNA of the CDR3 is TGCGCCAGCAGTGCTATCGGACAGGGGGCCCCGGGCACTGAAGCTTTCTTT. This codes for CASSAIGQGAPGTEAFF.

The chain couples TRBV4-2 to TRBJ2-1; 9 bases line up with TRBD1. CDR1 and CDR2 from the germline V gene are LGHNA and YNFKEQ. The CDR3 has 18 residues. Germline trimming cut 4 bases from V and 9 bases from J; bases unmatched to any gene: 19. CDR3 DNA sequence: TGTGCCAGCAGCCGCATTGGTTACCGGGACAGGGAAGGGGTTGAGCAGTTCTTC. Translated, it gives CASSRIGYRDREGVEQFF.

The chain joins TRBV15 to TRBJ1-5; 9 nucleotides line up with TRBD1. The CDR3 runs to 15 residues. Germline trimming cut 3 bases from V and 2 bases from J; bases unmatched to any gene: 2. Germline CDR1 LNHNV, CDR2 YYDKDF (reference sequence). CDR3 nucleotides: TGTGCCACCAGCAGGGGACAGGGCGGCAATCAGCCCCAGCATTTT. The encoded protein is CATSRGQGGNQPQHF.

The CDR3 loop is CASSLGSGYEQYF. The CDR3 coding sequence is TGCGCCAGCAGCTTGGGCTCGGGATACGAGCAGTACTTC. This rearrangement joins TRBV5-1 to TRBJ2-7, with D perhaps matching TRBD2 (5 bases). V lost 0 bases to trimming and J lost 4 bases, with 8 bases between them. CDR1 and CDR2 from the germline V gene are SGHRS and YFSETQ. The CDR3 contains 13 residues.

The V and J genes are TRBV18 and TRBJ2-3; D may correspond to TRBD1 or TRBD2 (5 bases each). This CDR3 has 14 amino acids. Germline V gene data show CDR1 as KGHSH and CDR2 as LQKENI. V lost 6 bases to trimming and J lost 1 base, with 11 bases between them. The CDR3 loop is CASSGVIGTDTQYF. CDR3 coding DNA: TGTGCCAGCTCGGGGGTGATTGGCACAGATACGCAGTATTTT.

The rearrangement uses TRBV19 and TRBJ1-1, with 8 bases identical to TRBD1. CDR3 length equals 17 residues. Germline V gene sequence: CDR1 LNHDA, CDR2 SQIVND (reference sequence). Trimming took 3 bases from V and 0 from J; bases not matched to a gene: 9. CDR3 sequence reads: CASSMGTGRVLNTEAFF. The CDR3 DNA is TGTGCCAGTAGTATGGGGACAGGTCGGGTATTGAACACTGAAGCTTTCTTT.

The V and J genes are TRBV19 and TRBJ2-7; no definite D call. The CDR3 extends over 14 amino acids. CDR1 is LNHDA and CDR2 is SQIVND in the germline V gene (reference sequence). Trimming removed 5 bases from V and 0 bases from J, with 11 bases in between. In DNA, the CDR3 is TGTGCCAGTAGTCTATCAAGGAGCTCCTACGAGCAGTACTTC. The encoded protein is CASSLSRSSYEQYF.

This clone has a single count. The sample contains more than one DNA sequence encoding this CDR3. The chain joins TRBV5-1 to TRBJ2-3; 7 nucleotides align to TRBD2. J lost 6 bases, V lost 4 bases, and 2 bases had no gene match. Germline V gives CDR1 SGHRS, CDR2 YFSETQ. The CDR3 totals 12 residues. The CDR3 region is CASSPGGDTQYF. As DNA, the CDR3 is TGCGCCAGCAGCCCCGGGGGGGATACGCAGTATTTT.